Listed below are T cell receptor beta chains from one sample, sequenced in a study of cytomegalovirus exposure and HLA in healthy donors. Produced via immunoSEQ multiplex PCR; TCRdb's table is partial and in-frame only. Of roughly 43,000 clones in the sample, roughly 60% were seen once. Sequenced: PBMCs. The receptors here all came from a human donor in good health. CDR3s include the opening cysteine and the closing phenylalanine or tryptophan. Fields, in order: V gene, CDR3 protein.

V gene: TRBV4-1; CDR3 protein: CASSQDPGTGDTEAFF
V gene: TRBV7-9; CDR3 protein: CASSHGLAAFADTQYF
V gene: TRBV18; CDR3 protein: CASSPRGETQYF
V gene: TRBV4-2; CDR3 protein: CASSQVGQLGGETQYF
V gene: TRBV6-8; CDR3 protein: CASSYSSGQGFQETQYF
V gene: TRBV28; CDR3 protein: CASRRGLQETQYF
V gene: TRBV4-3; CDR3 protein: CASSLLAGEQETQYF
V gene: TRBV5-1; CDR3 protein: CASSNRDRGGETQYF
V gene: TRBV7-3; CDR3 protein: CASSPSGGAREQFF
V gene: TRBV5-1; CDR3 protein: CASTVGPGYGNTIYF
V gene: TRBV2; CDR3 protein: CASSVSGAVANYGYTF
V gene: TRBV15; CDR3 protein: CATSMDRANYGYTF
V gene: TRBV19; CDR3 protein: CASSIWQSNTEAFF